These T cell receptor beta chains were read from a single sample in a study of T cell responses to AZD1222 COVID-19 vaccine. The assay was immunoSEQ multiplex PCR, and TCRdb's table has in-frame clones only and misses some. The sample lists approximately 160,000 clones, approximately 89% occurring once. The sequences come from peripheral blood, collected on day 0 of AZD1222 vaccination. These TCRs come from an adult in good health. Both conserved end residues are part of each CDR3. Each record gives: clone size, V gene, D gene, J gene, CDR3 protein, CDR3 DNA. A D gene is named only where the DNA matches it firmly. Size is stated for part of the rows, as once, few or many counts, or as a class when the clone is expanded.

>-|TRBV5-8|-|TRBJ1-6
CASSLGVGTSTSLHF
TGTGCCAGCAGCTTGGGTGTCGGGACCTCTACCAGCCTACACTTT
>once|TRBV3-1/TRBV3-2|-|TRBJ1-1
CASSATVNTEAFF
TGTGCCAGCAGCGCTACTGTGAACACTGAAGCTTTCTTT
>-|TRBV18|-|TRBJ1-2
CASSGSGKGYTF
TGTGCCAGCTCGGGATCAGGGAAAGGCTACACCTTC
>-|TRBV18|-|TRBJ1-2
CASSPLDSINYGYTF
TGTGCCAGCTCACCATTGGACAGCATCAACTATGGCTACACCTTC
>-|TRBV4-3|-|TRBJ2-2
CASSRYVSGELFF
TGCGCCAGCAGCCGTTACGTGAGCGGGGAGCTGTTTTTT
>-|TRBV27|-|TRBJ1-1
CASSLGQTDRFAEAFF
TGTGCCAGCAGTTTAGGTCAGACAGATCGATTCGCTGAAGCTTTCTTT
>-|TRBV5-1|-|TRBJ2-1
CASSLVRQLFSSYNEQFF
TGCGCCAGCAGCTTGGTACGACAGCTCTTTAGCTCCTACAATGAGCAGTTCTTC
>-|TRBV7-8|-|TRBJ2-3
CASSPGGTQYF
TGTGCCAGCAGCCCCGGCGGTACGCAGTATTTT
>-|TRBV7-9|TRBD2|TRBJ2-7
CASSLSGSTAYEQYF
TGTGCCAGCAGCTTAAGCGGGAGCACGGCCTACGAGCAGTACTTC
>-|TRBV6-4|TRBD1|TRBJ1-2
CASPDRAGFDYGYTF
TGTGCCAGCCCGGACAGGGCGGGTTTTGACTATGGCTACACCTTC
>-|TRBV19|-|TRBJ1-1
CASSPRGAGNTEAFF
TGTGCCAGTAGTCCAAGGGGGGCGGGGAACACTGAAGCTTTCTTT
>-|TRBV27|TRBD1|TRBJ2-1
CASKRAGGADNEQFF
TGTGCCAGCAAAAGGGCAGGGGGCGCAGACAATGAGCAGTTCTTC
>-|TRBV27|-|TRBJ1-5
CASGSQPQHF
TGTGCCAGTGGCTCCCAGCCCCAGCATTTT
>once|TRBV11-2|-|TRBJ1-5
CASSDGTDYGQPQHF
TGTGCCAGCAGCGATGGGACCGACTATGGTCAGCCCCAGCATTTT
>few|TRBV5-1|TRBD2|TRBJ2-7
CASSREGRDSIKNSYEQYF
TGCGCCAGCAGCAGGGAGGGCCGGGACTCGATAAAGAACTCCTACGAGCAGTACTTC
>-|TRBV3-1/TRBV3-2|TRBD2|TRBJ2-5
CASSPGQREEETQYF
TGTGCCAGCAGCCCCGGGCAGCGGGAGGAAGAGACCCAGTACTTC
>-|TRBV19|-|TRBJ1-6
CASSFGLNSPLHF
TGTGCCAGTAGTTTCGGCCTCAATTCACCCCTCCACTTT
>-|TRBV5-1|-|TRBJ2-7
CASSSDSLSYEQYF
TGCGCCAGCAGCTCCGACTCCTTATCCTACGAGCAGTACTTC
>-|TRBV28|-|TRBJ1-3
CASSFAQVGGNTIYF
TGTGCCAGCAGTTTTGCCCAGGTGGGGGGAAACACCATATATTTT
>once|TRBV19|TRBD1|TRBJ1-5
CASQTTTGSAQPQHF
TGTGCCAGCCAAACAACGACAGGGAGTGCCCAGCCCCAGCATTTT
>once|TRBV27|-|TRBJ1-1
CASSHNSDRRTFF
TGTGCCAGCAGCCACAACTCTGACAGGAGAACTTTCTTT
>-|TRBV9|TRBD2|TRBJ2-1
CASSSLAGMNEQFF
TGTGCCAGCAGTTCCCTAGCGGGAATGAATGAGCAGTTCTTC
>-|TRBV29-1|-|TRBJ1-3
CSAEFPLRGNTIYF
TGCAGCGCCGAGTTCCCTCTAAGAGGAAACACCATATATTTT
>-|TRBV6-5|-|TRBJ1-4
CASSLDGTTNEKLFF
TGTGCCAGCAGCTTGGACGGGACAACTAATGAAAAACTGTTTTTT
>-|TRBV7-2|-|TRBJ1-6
CASSLGQLNSPLHF
TGTGCCAGCAGCTTAGGACAGTTAAATTCACCCCTCCACTTT
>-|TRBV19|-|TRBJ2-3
CASSITATQYF
TGTGCCAGTAGTATTACAGCTACGCAGTATTTT
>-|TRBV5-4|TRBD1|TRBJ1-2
CASTVQGAGGYTF
TGTGCCAGCACCGTGCAGGGGGCCGGTGGCTACACCTTC
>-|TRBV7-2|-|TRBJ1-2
CASSLRTENHGYTF
TGTGCCAGCAGCTTACGGACAGAAAACCATGGCTACACCTTC
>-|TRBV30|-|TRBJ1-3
CAWRMLGGSYSGNTIYF
TGTGCCTGGAGGATGTTAGGGGGGTCCTACTCTGGAAACACCATATATTTT
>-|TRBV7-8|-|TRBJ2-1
CASSFRHHNEQFF
TGTGCCAGCAGCTTTAGGCATCACAATGAGCAGTTCTTC
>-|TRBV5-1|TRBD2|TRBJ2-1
CASSAGVYNEQFF
TGCGCCAGCAGCGCGGGAGTTTACAATGAGCAGTTCTTC
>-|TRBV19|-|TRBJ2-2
CASRTAENTGELFF
TGTGCCAGCCGGACAGCCGAGAACACCGGGGAGCTGTTTTTT